These 30 T cell receptor beta chains share one sample of origin, sequenced in a study of regulatory T cells in long-lasting Graves disease. Sequencing libraries for TCR beta were prepared with iRepertoire HTBI primers and Arm-PCR of CDR3 regions. A single record per CDR3 protein comes from TCRdb applying MiXCR to the multiplex PCR reads. This sample has about 660,000 distinct CDR3 sequences; about 30% occur once, and the top ten carry about 40%. Time point indicated: persistent/refractory GD, antithyroid drugs over 5 years with positive TRAb. Researchers made the TCR library from RNA that was extracted from PBMCs. The sequenced sample was peripheral blood mononuclear cells (PBMCs), obtained when the disease was refractory, from a patient treated with antithyroid drugs. Receptors originate from a female donor with Graves disease.

The chain carries TRBV6-1 and TRBJ2-7, with D perhaps being TRBD1 or TRBD2 (5 bases each). Germline assignment: CDR1 MNHNS and CDR2 SASEGT. The CDR3 is 14 amino acids. Deletions cut 7 bases from V and 4 bases from J, with 17 bases between. The CDR3 loop is CASTADGAGYEQYF. CDR3 bases: TGTGCCAGCACCGCGGACGGGGCGGGTTACGAGCAGTACTTC.

The CDR3 sequence: CASTSGTVPYEQYF. The CDR3 nucleotides read TGTGCCAGCACCTCTGGGACAGTACCCTACGAGCAGTACTTC. The chain carries TRBV12-3 or TRBV12-4 and TRBJ2-7; 7 bases match TRBD1. The CDR3 sequence is 14 residues long. V shed 7 bases, J shed 2 bases, and the junction held 8 bases outside the gene matches.

The sample holds a few counts of this clonotype. The rearrangement joins TRBV27 to TRBJ1-2, with unresolved D. V was trimmed by 2 bases and J by 8 bases, leaving 12 bases between them. The CDR3 has 13 amino acids. Germline V gene lookup returns CDR1 MNHEY and CDR2 SMNVEV (reference sequence). The CDR3 coding sequence is TGTGCCAGCAGTTTAAAGAGGTTAGGGGGCTACACCTTC. Its protein product is CASSLKRLGGYTF.

This clonotype showed up just a few times. The chain combines TRBV6-6 with TRBJ1-2; 10 bases map to TRBD1. Trimming took 0 bases from V and 8 from J; bases not matched to a gene: 15. Germline CDR1 and CDR2: MNHNY and SVGAGI (reference sequence). This CDR3 contains 18 residues. CDR3 residues: CASSYSIPTEDRGYGYTF. Written as DNA, the CDR3 is TGTGCCAGCAGTTACTCGATCCCCACCGAGGACAGGGGGTACGGCTACACCTTC.

This clonotype was counted only a few times. The chain joins TRBV12-3 or TRBV12-4 to TRBJ2-7; 7 nucleotides line up with TRBD1. The CDR3 covers 14 residues. Losses at the gene ends were 5 bases for V and 3 bases for J; bases not matched to a gene: 7. The DNA for the CDR3 is TGTGCCAGCAGTCCGAAATGGGACAGCTACGAGCAGTACTTC. Translating it yields CASSPKWDSYEQYF.

V gene TRBV20-1 combines with J gene TRBJ2-5; 12 bases map to TRBD2. Germline V gene lookup returns CDR1 DFQATT and CDR2 SNEGSKA (reference sequence). The V gene end was trimmed by 8 bases and the J gene end by 5 bases; junction bases not matched to a gene: 6. The CDR3 is 13 amino acids. The CDR3 DNA sequence: TGCAGTCCTTGGCTAGCGGGAGGGGAGACCCAGTACTTC. Amino acids: CSPWLAGGETQYF.

V is TRBV7-6 and J is TRBJ2-3, with D possibly being TRBD2 (5 bases). This CDR3 has 21 amino acids. In germline, CDR1 is SGHVS, CDR2 FNYEAQ. V was trimmed by 3 bases and J by 1 base, leaving 29 bases between them. For the CDR3, the DNA is TGTGCCAGCAGCTTTTGGCTTCCCGACCCGGGATCCTTGGTGGGCACAGATACGCAGTATTTT. Translating it yields CASSFWLPDPGSLVGTDTQYF. Looking up the rest from reference TRBV7-6 and TRBJ2-3 gives the full variable domain: GAGVSQSPRYKVTKRGQDVALRCDPISGHVSLYWYRQALGQGPEFLTYFNYEAQQDKSGLPNDRFSAERPEGSISTLTIQRTEQRDSAMYRCASSFWLPDPGSLVGTDTQYFGPGTRLTVL.

This clonotype has ten or more counts. The chain recombines TRBV2 with TRBJ1-4; TRBD1 might be the D (6 bases). The length of the CDR3 is 14 residues. The germline V gene has CDR1 SNHLY and CDR2 FYNNEI. Trimming pared 6 bases from V and 6 bases from J, leaving 14 bases between. In nucleotides, the CDR3 is TGTGCCAGCAGGTACAGGGCCCGGGATGAAAAACTGTTTTTT. Protein product: CASRYRARDEKLFF.

This clonotype was observed a handful of times. The chain links TRBV6-1 to TRBJ2-5; TRBD1 matches 7 bases. Germline V gene lookup returns CDR1 MNHNS and CDR2 SASEGT. Losses at the gene ends were 4 bases for V and 3 bases for J; bases not matched to a gene: 8. The CDR3 covers 15 residues. The CDR3 loop is CASSASGTAKETQYF. The CDR3 nucleotides read TGTGCCAGCAGTGCATCCGGGACAGCCAAAGAGACCCAGTACTTC.

DNA for the CDR3: TGCAGTGCTAGAGATAGGCTAGCGGGAATTGGAGGGGAGCTGTTTTTT. Amino acid sequence: CSARDRLAGIGGELFF. V usage is TRBV20-1 and J usage is TRBJ2-2, with TRBD2 identical over 9 bases. V shed 0 bases, J shed 8 bases, and the junction held 10 bases outside the gene matches. There are 16 residues in the CDR3. Germline loops: CDR1 DFQATT, CDR2 SNEGSKA (reference sequence).

The table lists this clonotype with many counts. The rearrangement links TRBV11-2 to TRBJ2-5; D possibly corresponds to TRBD2 (5 bases). Germline CDR1 reads SGHAT; CDR2 reads FQNNGV. The CDR3 contains 13 residues. Trimming took off 5 bases at V and 5 bases at J, with 12 bases between the two ends. For the CDR3, the DNA is TGTGCCAGCAGCCGAGGACTTTTGGAGACCCAGTACTTC. This codes for CASSRGLLETQYF.

The chain couples TRBV27 to TRBJ1-2, with 7 bases lining up with TRBD1. Germline values: CDR1 MNHEY, CDR2 SMNVEV (reference sequence). This CDR3 contains 16 residues. J lost 3 bases, V lost 4 bases, and 11 bases had no gene match. CDR3 DNA: TGTGCCAGCAGTTCCTATCTCCTGGACAGGCACTATGGCTACACCTTC. Translated: CASSSYLLDRHYGYTF.

In this sample, this clonotype turned up a few times. The chain combines TRBV27 with TRBJ1-5; D remains unclear. The CDR3 has 15 amino acids. Per the germline V gene, CDR1 is MNHEY and CDR2 is SMNVEV (reference sequence). Trimming shortened V by 4 bases and J by 4 bases, and 14 bases separated the two germline ends. In nucleotides, the CDR3 is TGTGCCAGCAGTTCCCTTGGCGTTGGTAATCAGCCCCAGCATTTT. The encoded protein is CASSSLGVGNQPQHF.

This clonotype turned up a few times. CDR3: CASKDTMNTEAFF. In nucleotides, the CDR3 is TGTGCCAGCAAGGACACCATGAACACTGAAGCTTTCTTT. J is TRBJ1-1 and V is TRBV12-3 or TRBV12-4; D might be TRBD1 (5 bases). The CDR3 is 13 residues long. Trimming removed 7 bases from V and 0 bases from J, with 9 bases in between.

This clonotype was observed a handful of times. The J gene is TRBJ2-5, the V gene TRBV20-1; TRBD1 might be the D (5 bases). In germline, CDR1 is DFQATT, CDR2 SNEGSKA (reference sequence). The V end was cut by 1 base, the J end by 5 bases, with 23 bases between. The length of the CDR3 is 17 residues. The CDR3 spells CSARGNFRAGERETQYF. In nucleotides, the CDR3 is TGCAGTGCTAGAGGGAACTTCAGGGCTGGTGAACGGGAGACCCAGTACTTC.

A few counts support this clonotype. The V call is TRBV20-1, the J call TRBJ2-2, with D uncertain. Per the germline V gene, CDR1 is DFQATT and CDR2 is SNEGSKA (reference sequence). Trimming cost V 4 bases and J 6 bases, with 6 bases left between them. CDR3 size: 11 residues. The chain's CDR3 is CSATGSGELFF. CDR3 DNA: TGCAGTGCTACCGGGTCCGGGGAGCTGTTTTTT.

In regard to this clonotype: A much larger clone is a single base away; this may be a read error. V gene TRBV10-3 combines with J gene TRBJ1-4, with 10 bases identical to TRBD1. V was pared by 5 bases and J by 6 bases, with 6 bases of the junction left unmatched. CDR1 is ENHRY and CDR2 is SYGVKD in the germline V gene. CDR3 length equals 15 residues. CDR3 DNA sequence: TGTGCCATCAGTAATGACGGACAGGGGGATGAAAAACTGTTTTTT. It encodes CAISNDGQGDEKLFF.

The chain links TRBV11-2 to TRBJ2-1, with 9 positions matching TRBD1. Trimming took 6 bases from V and 4 from J; bases not matched to a gene: 10. The CDR3 spans 16 residues. The germline gives CDR1 SGHAT, CDR2 FQNNGV. CDR3: CASRGIRTGVYNEQFF. The CDR3 nucleotides read TGTGCCAGCAGGGGGATTCGGACAGGGGTATACAATGAGCAGTTCTTC.

This clonotype occurred many times. J is TRBJ1-5 and V is TRBV2; D is ambiguous. V lost 2 bases and J 2 bases, leaving 13 bases between the germline ends. Germline V lookup: CDR1 SNHLY, CDR2 FYNNEI. This CDR3 has 16 residues. The CDR3 spells CASSEILLGGNQPQHF. In nucleotides, the CDR3 is TGTGCCAGCAGTGAAATCCTCCTAGGTGGCAATCAGCCCCAGCATTTT.

The count of this clonotype is one. The chain couples TRBV29-1 to TRBJ2-3; 7 bases fit TRBD1. CDR3 length equals 13 residues. Per germline, CDR1 SQVTM and CDR2 ANQGSEA. With V trimmed by 6 bases and J by 2 bases, 5 bases remained unmatched. The CDR3 loop is CSVGQLFTDTQYF. The CDR3 nucleotides are TGCAGCGTGGGACAGTTATTCACAGATACGCAGTATTTT.

This clonotype was seen at least ten times. In nucleotides, the CDR3 is TGTGCCAGCAGTTACTTGGGTGTCAACTACGAGCAGTACTTC. Protein product: CASSYLGVNYEQYF. The V call is TRBV6-5, the J call TRBJ2-7; D is unresolved. V was shortened by 1 base and J by 3 bases, with 10 bases between the two germline ends. This CDR3 is built from 14 residues. CDR1 and CDR2 from the germline V gene are MNHEY and SVGAGI.

This clonotype was seen just once. The genes are TRBV20-1 and TRBJ2-2, with 7 bases that match TRBD2. Per the germline V gene, CDR1 is DFQATT and CDR2 is SNEGSKA (reference sequence). The CDR3 is made up of 12 amino acids. The CDR3 DNA follows: TGCAGGGGGTGCGGGGGCACCGGGGAGCTGTTTTTT. Its protein product is CRGCGGTGELFF.

This clonotype was observed many times. This chain uses TRBV28 with TRBJ2-7, with 9 bases matching TRBD1. V shed 5 bases and J 2 bases; nucleotides not matched to a gene: 7. The CDR3 length is 15 residues. Looked up from germline, CDR1 is MDHEN and CDR2 is SYDVKM. Written as DNA, the CDR3 is TGTGCCAGCAGTGCCCCGGGACAGGGCACCTACGAGCAGTACTTC. Its translation is CASSAPGQGTYEQYF.

This clonotype has just a few counts. This sequence joins TRBV2 and TRBJ2-1, with 9 bases lining up with TRBD2. J gave up 4 bases and V 8 bases, and 6 bases lay outside the gene matches. CDR1 and CDR2 from the germline V gene are SNHLY and FYNNEI. The CDR3 is made up of 14 amino acids. The CDR3 nucleotides read TGTGCCAGCGATAGGACTAGCGAATACAATGAGCAGTTCTTC. Protein: CASDRTSEYNEQFF. The full variable domain, rest sourced from reference TRBV2 and TRBJ2-1, is EPEVTQTPSHQVTQMGQEVILRCVPISNHLYFYWYRQILGQKVEFLVSFYNNEISEKSEIFDDQFSVERPDGSNFTLKIRSTKLEDSAMYFCASDRTSEYNEQFFGPGTRLTVL.

The rearrangement uses TRBV10-2 and TRBJ1-1; D might be TRBD1 (5 bases). V was clipped by 9 bases and J by 4 bases, with 12 bases between them. The CDR3 totals 12 residues. Per the germline V gene, CDR1 is WSHSY and CDR2 is SAAADI. CDR3 sequence reads: CASLDGGTEAFF. Here the CDR3 DNA reads TGCGCCAGTCTGGACGGGGGCACTGAAGCTTTCTTT.

The chain links TRBV6-2 or TRBV6-3 to TRBJ1-1; D not certain. Per germline, CDR1 MNHEY and CDR2 SVGEGT. This CDR3 contains 12 residues. Trimming shortened V by 8 bases and J by 3 bases, and 10 bases separated the two germline ends. The CDR3 DNA sequence: TGTGCCAGCTCGTGGTCGGACACTGAAGCTTTCTTT. It translates to CASSWSDTEAFF.

The chain uses TRBV24-1 and TRBJ2-7; tentative D call: TRBD1 (5 bases). From germline, CDR1 is KGHDR and CDR2 SFDVKD. V shed 8 bases and J shed 3 bases, with 22 bases lying between them. The CDR3 has 16 amino acids. The CDR3 spells CATNPLGANILYEQYF. The DNA for the CDR3 is TGTGCCACCAACCCTTTAGGGGCCAACATCCTCTACGAGCAGTACTTC.

This clonotype was detected only once. The chain couples TRBV6-1 to TRBJ1-1, with D perhaps TRBD1 (5 bases). Germline V gene lookup returns CDR1 MNHNS and CDR2 SASEGT. The CDR3 sequence is 15 residues long. V shed 5 bases and J shed 1 base, with 14 bases lying between them. The CDR3 bases are TGTGCCAGCAGTACCCCGGGACTTACGAACACTGAAGCTTTCTTT. Translating gives CASSTPGLTNTEAFF.

This clonotype has only a few counts. The chain is built from TRBV7-6 and TRBJ2-7; TRBD1 might be the D (5 bases). V lost 5 bases and J lost 4, with 15 bases in between. CDR3 length: 14 amino acids. The germline V gene encodes CDR1 SGHVS and CDR2 FNYEAQ. DNA for the CDR3: TGTGCCAGCAGCCCCCAGGGAAATCGGTACGAGCAGTACTTC. It translates to CASSPQGNRYEQYF.

V gene TRBV18 combines with J gene TRBJ1-1; D is unclear. In germline, CDR1 is KGHSH, CDR2 LQKENI. V shed 8 bases and J shed 0 bases, with 7 bases lying between them. CDR3 length equals 12 residues. The CDR3 sequence is CASLNMNTEAFF. CDR3 DNA: TGTGCCAGCCTCAACATGAACACTGAAGCTTTCTTT. Looking up the rest from reference TRBV18 and TRBJ1-1 gives the full variable domain: NAGVMQNPRHLVRRRGQEARLRCSPMKGHSHVYWYRQLPEEGLKFMVYLQKENIIDESGMPKERFSAEFPKEGPSILRIQQVVRGDSAAYFCASLNMNTEAFFGQGTRLTVV.